This T cell receptor (beta chain) came from a study of identical twins. On this clonotype itself: Its antigen is as yet unknown. One end of the junction varies from germline; a read error may be responsible.

Findings and caveats of the study: When twins shared out-of-frame alpha sequences, those sequences had excess low generation probability. Zero-insertion findings could be partly confounded by invariant cells (MAIT and iNKT cells).

Germline CDR1 and CDR2: DFQATT and SNEGSKA (reference sequence). This CDR3 spans 16 amino acids. MiXCR, run by TCRdb on the 5' RACE reads, gives a single entry per CDR3 protein. The table has roughly 540,000 distinct CDR3 sequences, 20% to 25% seen once. These data also formed part of another study, on T cells expressing NK-cell markers. Per that study: Sorted CD3+CD56-NKG2C+, CD3+CD56+NKG2C+ and CD3+CD56+NKG2C- T cells supplied the TCR beta repertoires.

The sample consisted of CD4+ T cells sorted from blood. The sequence derives from a woman aged 18-30 years in good health. This rearrangement joins TRBV20-1 to TRBJ2-1; D gene unclear. As DNA, the CDR3 is TGCTGTGCTAGAGAGGACGACGGTAGCTCCTACAATGAGCAGTTCTTC. Translation gives CCAREDDGSSYNEQFF.